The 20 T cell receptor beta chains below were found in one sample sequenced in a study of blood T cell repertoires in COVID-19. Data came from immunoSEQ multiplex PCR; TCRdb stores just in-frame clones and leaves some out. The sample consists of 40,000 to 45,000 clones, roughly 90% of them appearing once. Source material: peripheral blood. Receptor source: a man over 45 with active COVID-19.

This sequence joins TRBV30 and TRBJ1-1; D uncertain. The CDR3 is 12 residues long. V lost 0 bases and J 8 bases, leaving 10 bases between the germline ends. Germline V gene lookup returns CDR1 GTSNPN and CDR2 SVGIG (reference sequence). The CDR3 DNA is TGTGCCTGGAGTGTCGAGAAGCCCGAAGCTTTCTTT. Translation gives CAWSVEKPEAFF.

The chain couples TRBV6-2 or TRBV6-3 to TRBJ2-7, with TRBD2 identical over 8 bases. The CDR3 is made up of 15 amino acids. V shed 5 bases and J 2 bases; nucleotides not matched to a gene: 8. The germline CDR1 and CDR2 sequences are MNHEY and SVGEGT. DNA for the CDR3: TGTGCCAGCAGTCGGGGACTAGTTCCCGCCTACGAGCAGTACTTC. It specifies CASSRGLVPAYEQYF.

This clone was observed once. CDR3 DNA sequence: TGTGCCAGCAGATCGGGAGGGCTCGACACCGGGGAGCTGTTTTTT. This sequence encodes CASRSGGLDTGELFF. The rearrangement joins TRBV28 to TRBJ2-2; TRBD2 matches at 8 bases. Germline V CDR1 and CDR2: MDHEN, SYDVKM. V shed 6 bases and J 3 bases; nucleotides not matched to a gene: 6. The CDR3 loop spans 15 amino acids.

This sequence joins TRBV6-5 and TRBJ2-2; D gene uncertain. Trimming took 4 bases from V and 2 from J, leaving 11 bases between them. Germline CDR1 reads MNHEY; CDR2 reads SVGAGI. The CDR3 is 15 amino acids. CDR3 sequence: CASSFQRSNTGELFF. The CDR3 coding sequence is TGTGCCAGCAGTTTTCAGCGCAGCAACACCGGGGAGCTGTTTTTT.

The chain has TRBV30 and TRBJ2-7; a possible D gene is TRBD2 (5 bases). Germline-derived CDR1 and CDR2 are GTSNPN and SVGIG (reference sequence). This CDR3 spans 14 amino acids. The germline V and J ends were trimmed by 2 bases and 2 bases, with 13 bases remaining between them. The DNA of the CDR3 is TGTGCCTGGAGTCCTAGCCGGTTCCCCTACGAGCAGTACTTC. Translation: CAWSPSRFPYEQYF.

The CDR3 DNA reads as TGCAGCGTCACTCAACAGGAGTCCTCAATATACGAGCAGTACTTC. Protein: CSVTQQESSIYEQYF. This chain links TRBV29-1 with TRBJ2-7; the D gene is possibly TRBD1 (5 bases). The CDR3 spans 15 residues. Germline CDR1 is SQVTM and CDR2 is ANQGSEA. V was pared by 6 bases and J by 4 bases, with 22 bases between.

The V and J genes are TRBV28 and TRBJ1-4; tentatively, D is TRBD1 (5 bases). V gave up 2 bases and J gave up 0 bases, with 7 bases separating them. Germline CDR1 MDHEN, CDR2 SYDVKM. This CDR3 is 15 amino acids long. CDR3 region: CASSLAGATNEKLFF. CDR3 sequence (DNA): TGTGCCAGCAGTTTAGCGGGGGCAACTAATGAAAAACTGTTTTTT.

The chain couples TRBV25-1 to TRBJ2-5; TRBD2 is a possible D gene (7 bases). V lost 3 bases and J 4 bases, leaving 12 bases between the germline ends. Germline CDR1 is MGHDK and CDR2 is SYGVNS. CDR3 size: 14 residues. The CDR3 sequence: CASSDLRGGETQYF. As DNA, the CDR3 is TGTGCCAGCAGTGACCTAAGGGGGGGAGAGACCCAGTACTTC.

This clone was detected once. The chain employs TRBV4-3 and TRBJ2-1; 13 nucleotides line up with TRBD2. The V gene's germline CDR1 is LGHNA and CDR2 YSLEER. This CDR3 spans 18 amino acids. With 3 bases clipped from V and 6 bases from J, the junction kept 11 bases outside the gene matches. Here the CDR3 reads CASSHLLLAGGPFNEQFF. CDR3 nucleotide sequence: TGCGCCAGCAGCCACCTTTTACTAGCGGGAGGGCCCTTCAATGAGCAGTTCTTC.

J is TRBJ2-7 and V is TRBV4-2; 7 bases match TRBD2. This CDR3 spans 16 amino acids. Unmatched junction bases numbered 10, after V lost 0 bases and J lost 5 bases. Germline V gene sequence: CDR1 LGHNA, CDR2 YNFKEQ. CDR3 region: CASSQDFVGTTDEQYF. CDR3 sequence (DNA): TGTGCCAGCAGCCAAGATTTTGTGGGGACTACCGACGAGCAGTACTTC.

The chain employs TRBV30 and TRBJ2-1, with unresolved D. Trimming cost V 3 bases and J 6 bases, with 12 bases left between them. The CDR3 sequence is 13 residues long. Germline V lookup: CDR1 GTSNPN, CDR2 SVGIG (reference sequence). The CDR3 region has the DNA TGTGCCTGGAGGGATGGAGCGCGCAATGAGCAGTTCTTC. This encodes CAWRDGARNEQFF.

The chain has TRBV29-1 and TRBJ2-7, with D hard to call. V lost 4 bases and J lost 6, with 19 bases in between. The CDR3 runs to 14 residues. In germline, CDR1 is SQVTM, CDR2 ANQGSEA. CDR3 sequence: CSVGIHVTAGEQYF. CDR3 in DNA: TGCAGCGTTGGAATACACGTAACAGCCGGCGAGCAGTACTTC.

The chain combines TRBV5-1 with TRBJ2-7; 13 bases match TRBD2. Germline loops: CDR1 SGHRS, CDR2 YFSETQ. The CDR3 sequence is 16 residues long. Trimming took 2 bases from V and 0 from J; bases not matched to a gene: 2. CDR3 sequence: CASSFGLAGDSYEQYF. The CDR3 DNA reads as TGCGCCAGCAGCTTCGGACTAGCGGGAGACTCCTACGAGCAGTACTTC.

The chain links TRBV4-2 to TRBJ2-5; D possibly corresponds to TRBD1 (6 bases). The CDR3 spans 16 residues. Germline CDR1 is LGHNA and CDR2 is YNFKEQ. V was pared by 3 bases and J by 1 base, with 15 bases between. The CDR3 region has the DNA TGTGCCAGCAGCCAGGAAAGAGCCAGGGGCCAAGAGACCCAGTACTTC. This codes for CASSQERARGQETQYF.

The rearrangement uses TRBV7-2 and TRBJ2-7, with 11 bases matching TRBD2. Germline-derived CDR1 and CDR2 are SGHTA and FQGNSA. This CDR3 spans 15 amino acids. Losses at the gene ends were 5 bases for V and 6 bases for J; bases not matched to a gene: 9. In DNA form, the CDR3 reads TGTGCCAGCAGCGATCAAGTCCTAGCGGGAGGCGAGCAGTACTTC. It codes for CASSDQVLAGGEQYF.

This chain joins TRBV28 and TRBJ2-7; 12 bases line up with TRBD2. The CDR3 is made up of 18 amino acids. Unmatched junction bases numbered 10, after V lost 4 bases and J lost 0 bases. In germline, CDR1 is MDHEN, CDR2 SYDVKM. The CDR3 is CASSSPIRLAGVSYEQYF. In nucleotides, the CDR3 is TGTGCCAGCAGTTCCCCAATCAGACTAGCGGGAGTCTCCTACGAGCAGTACTTC.

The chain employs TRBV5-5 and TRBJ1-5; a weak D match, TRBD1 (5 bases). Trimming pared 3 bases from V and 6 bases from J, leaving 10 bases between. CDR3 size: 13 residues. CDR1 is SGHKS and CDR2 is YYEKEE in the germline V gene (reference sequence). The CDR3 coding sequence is TGTGCCAGCAGCTGGGGAAGGGGTCAGCCCCAGCATTTT. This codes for CASSWGRGQPQHF.

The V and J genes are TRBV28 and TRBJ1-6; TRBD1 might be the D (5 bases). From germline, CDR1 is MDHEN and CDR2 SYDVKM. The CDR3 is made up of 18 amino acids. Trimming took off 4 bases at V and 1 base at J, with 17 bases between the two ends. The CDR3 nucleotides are TGTGCCAGCAGTTCATCCCATACTGGGGCATCCTATAATTCACCCCTCCACTTT. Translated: CASSSSHTGASYNSPLHF. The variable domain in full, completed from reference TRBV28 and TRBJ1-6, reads DVKVTQSSRYLVKRTGEKVFLECVQDMDHENMFWYRQDPGLGLRLIYFSYDVKMKEKGDIPEGYSVSREKKERFSLILESASTNQTSMYLCASSSSHTGASYNSPLHFGNGTRLTVT.

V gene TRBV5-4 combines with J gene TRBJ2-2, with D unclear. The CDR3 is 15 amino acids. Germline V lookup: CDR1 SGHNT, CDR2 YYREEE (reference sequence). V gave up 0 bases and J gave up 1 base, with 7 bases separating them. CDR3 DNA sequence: TGTGCCAGCAGCTTGGGGCGGCGGAACACCGGGGAGCTGTTTTTT. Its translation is CASSLGRRNTGELFF.

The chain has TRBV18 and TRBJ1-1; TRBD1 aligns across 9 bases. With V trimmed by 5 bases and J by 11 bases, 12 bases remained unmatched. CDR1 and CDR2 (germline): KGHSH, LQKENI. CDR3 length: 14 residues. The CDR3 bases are TGTGCCAGCTCATCTTCTAACGGACAGGGGATCGCTTTCTTT. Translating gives CASSSSNGQGIAFF.